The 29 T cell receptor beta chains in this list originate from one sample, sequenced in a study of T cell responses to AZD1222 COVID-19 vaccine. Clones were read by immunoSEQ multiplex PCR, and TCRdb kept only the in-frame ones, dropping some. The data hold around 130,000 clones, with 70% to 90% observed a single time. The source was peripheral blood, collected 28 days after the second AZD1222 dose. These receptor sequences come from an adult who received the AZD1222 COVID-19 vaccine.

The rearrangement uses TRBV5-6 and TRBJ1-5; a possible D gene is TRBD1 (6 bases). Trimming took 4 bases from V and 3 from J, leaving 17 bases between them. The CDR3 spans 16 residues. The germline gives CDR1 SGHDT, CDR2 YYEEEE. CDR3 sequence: CASSRGTLRPNQPQHF. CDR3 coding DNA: TGTGCCAGCAGCCGCGGGACACTAAGACCCAATCAGCCCCAGCATTTT.

This CDR3 is CATSRAPGTVQETQYF. The CDR3, as DNA: TGTGCCACCAGCAGAGCCCCAGGGACCGTACAAGAGACCCAGTACTTC. J is TRBJ2-5 and V is TRBV15; D may be TRBD1 or TRBD2 (5 bases each). Trimming cost V 1 base and J 2 bases, with 14 bases left between them. CDR1 and CDR2 from the germline V gene are LNHNV and YYDKDF (reference sequence). This CDR3 has 16 amino acids.

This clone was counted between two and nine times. The CDR3: CASSEGLPEQYF. The CDR3 bases are TGTGCCAGCAGTGAGGGACTCCCCGAGCAGTACTTC. The chain combines TRBV25-1 with TRBJ2-7, with D possibly being TRBD2 (6 bases). Trimming removed 3 bases from V and 6 bases from J, with 9 bases in between. The CDR3 is 12 residues long. From germline, CDR1 is MGHDK and CDR2 SYGVNS.

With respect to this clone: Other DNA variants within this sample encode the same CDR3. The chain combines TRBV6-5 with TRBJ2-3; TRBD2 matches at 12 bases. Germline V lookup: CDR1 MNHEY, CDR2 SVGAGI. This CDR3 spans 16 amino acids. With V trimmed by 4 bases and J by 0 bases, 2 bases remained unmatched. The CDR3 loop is CASSSLAGGSTDTQYF. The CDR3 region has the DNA TGTGCCAGCAGTTCACTAGCGGGGGGAAGCACAGATACGCAGTATTTT.

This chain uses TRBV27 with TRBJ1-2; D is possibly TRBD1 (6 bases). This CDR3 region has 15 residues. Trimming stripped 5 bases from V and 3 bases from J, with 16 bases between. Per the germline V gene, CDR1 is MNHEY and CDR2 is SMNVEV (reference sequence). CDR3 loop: CASSGLGGLDYGYTF. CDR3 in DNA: TGTGCCAGCAGTGGTTTGGGGGGGCTAGACTATGGCTACACCTTC.

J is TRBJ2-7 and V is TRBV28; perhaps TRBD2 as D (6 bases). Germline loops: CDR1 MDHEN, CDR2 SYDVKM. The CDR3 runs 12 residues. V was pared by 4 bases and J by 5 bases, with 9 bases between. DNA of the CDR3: TGTGCCAGCAGTTCGGGGGTTGACGAGCAGTACTTC. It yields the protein CASSSGVDEQYF.

The CDR3: CAWTGAGSYEQYF. The CDR3 nucleotides are TGTGCCTGGACAGGAGCGGGCTCCTACGAGCAGTACTTC. V gene TRBV30 combines with J gene TRBJ2-7, with a possible D match to TRBD2 (6 bases). The CDR3 runs 13 residues. Between the trimmed V and J ends, which lost 4 bases and 0 bases, there was a span of 10 bases. Germline-derived CDR1 and CDR2 are GTSNPN and SVGIG (reference sequence).

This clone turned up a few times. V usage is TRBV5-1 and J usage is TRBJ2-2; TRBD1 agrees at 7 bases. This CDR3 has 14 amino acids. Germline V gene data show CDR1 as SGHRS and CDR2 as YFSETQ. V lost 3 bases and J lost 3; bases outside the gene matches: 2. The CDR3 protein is CASSSQGDTGELFF. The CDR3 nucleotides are TGCGCCAGCAGCTCCCAGGGGGACACCGGGGAGCTGTTTTTT.

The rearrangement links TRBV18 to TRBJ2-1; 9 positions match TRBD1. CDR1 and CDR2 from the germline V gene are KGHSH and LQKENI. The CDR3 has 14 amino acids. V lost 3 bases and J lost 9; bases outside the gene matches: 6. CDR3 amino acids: CASSPRDRDGEQFF. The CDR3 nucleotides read TGTGCCAGCTCACCCCGGGACAGGGACGGTGAGCAGTTCTTC. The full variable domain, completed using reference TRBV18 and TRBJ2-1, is NAGVMQNPRHLVRRRGQEARLRCSPMKGHSHVYWYRQLPEEGLKFMVYLQKENIIDESGMPKERFSAEFPKEGPSILRIQQVVRGDSAAYFCASSPRDRDGEQFFGPGTRLTVL.

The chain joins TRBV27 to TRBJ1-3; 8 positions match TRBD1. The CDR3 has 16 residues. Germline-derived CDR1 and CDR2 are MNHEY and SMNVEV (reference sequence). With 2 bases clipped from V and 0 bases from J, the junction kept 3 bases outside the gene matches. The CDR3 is CASSLRQGLSGNTIYF. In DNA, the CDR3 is TGTGCCAGCAGTTTACGACAGGGGCTCTCTGGAAACACCATATATTTT.

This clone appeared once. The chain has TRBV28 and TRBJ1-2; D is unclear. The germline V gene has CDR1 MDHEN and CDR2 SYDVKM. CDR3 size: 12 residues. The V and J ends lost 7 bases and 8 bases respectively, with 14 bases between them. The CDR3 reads CASTAPPRGYTF. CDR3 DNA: TGTGCCAGCACCGCGCCGCCGCGGGGCTACACCTTC.

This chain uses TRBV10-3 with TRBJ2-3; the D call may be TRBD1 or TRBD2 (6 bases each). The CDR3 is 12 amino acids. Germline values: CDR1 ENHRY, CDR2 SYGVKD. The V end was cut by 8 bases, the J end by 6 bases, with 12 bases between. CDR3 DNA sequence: TGTGCCATCGAGGGGGGAGGTGATACGCAGTATTTT. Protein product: CAIEGGGDTQYF.

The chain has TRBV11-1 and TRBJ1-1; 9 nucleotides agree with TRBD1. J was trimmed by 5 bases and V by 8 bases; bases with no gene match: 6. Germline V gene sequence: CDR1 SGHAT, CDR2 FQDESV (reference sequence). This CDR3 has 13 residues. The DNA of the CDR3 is TGTGCCAGCCAGGGACAGGGTGGAACTGAAGCTTTCTTT. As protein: CASQGQGGTEAFF. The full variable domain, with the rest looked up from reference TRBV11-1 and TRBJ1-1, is EAEVAQSPRYKITEKSQAVAFWCDPISGHATLYWYRQILGQGPELLVQFQDESVVDDSQLPKDRFSAERLKGVDSTLKIQPAELGDSAMYLCASQGQGGTEAFFGQGTRLTVV.

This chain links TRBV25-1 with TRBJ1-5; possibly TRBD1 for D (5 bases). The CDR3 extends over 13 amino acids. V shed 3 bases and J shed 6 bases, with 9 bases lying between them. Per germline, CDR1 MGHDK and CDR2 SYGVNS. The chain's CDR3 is CASSDGGGQPQHF. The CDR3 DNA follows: TGTGCCAGCAGTGATGGGGGGGGTCAGCCCCAGCATTTT.

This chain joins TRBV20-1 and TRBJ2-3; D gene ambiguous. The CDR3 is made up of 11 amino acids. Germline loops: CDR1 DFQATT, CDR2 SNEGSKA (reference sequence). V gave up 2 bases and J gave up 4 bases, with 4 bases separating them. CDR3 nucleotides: TGCAGTGCTAGAACCGCAGATACGCAGTATTTT. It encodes CSARTADTQYF.

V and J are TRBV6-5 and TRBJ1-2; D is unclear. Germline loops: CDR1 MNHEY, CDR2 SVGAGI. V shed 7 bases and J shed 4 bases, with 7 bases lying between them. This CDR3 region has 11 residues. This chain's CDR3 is CASMNFYGYTF. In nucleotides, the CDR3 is TGTGCCAGCATGAATTTCTATGGCTACACCTTC.

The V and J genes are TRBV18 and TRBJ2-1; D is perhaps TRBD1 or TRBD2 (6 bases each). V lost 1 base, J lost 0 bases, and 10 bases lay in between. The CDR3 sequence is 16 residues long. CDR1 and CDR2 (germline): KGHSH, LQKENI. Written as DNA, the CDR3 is TGTGCCAGCTCACCACAGGGGGGATACTCCTACAATGAGCAGTTCTTC. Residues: CASSPQGGYSYNEQFF.

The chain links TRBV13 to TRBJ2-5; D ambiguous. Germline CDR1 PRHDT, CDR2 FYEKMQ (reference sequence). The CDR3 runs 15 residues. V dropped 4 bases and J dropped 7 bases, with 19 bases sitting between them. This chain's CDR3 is CASSSLTQKAWTQYF. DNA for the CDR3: TGTGCCAGCAGCTCATTGACCCAGAAGGCCTGGACCCAGTACTTC.

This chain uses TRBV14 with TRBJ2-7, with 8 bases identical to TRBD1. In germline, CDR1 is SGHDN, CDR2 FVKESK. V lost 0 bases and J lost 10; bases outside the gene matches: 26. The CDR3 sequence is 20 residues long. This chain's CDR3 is CASSQEALILEPGTGIFQYF. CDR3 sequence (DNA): TGTGCCAGCAGCCAAGAGGCGCTAATACTGGAGCCCGGGACAGGTATTTTCCAGTACTTC.

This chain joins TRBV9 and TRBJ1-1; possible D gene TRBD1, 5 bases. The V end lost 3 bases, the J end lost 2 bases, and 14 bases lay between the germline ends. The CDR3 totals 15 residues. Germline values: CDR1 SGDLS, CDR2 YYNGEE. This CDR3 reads CASSGGGLLNTEAFF. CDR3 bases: TGTGCCAGCAGCGGGGGCGGGCTTCTTAACACTGAAGCTTTCTTT.

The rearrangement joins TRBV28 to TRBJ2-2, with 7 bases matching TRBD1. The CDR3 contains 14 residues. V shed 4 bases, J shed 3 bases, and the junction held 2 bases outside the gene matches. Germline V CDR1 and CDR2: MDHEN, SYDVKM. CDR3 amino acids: CASSSGQHTGELFF. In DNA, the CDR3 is TGTGCCAGCAGTTCGGGACAGCACACCGGGGAGCTGTTTTTT. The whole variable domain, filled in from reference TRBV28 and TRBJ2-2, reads DVKVTQSSRYLVKRTGEKVFLECVQDMDHENMFWYRQDPGLGLRLIYFSYDVKMKEKGDIPEGYSVSREKKERFSLILESASTNQTSMYLCASSSGQHTGELFFGEGSRLTVL.

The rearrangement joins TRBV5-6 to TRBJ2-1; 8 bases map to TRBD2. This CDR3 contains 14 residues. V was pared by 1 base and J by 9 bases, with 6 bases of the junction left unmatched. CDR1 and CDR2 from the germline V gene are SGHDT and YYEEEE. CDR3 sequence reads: CASSLTAGVGEQFF. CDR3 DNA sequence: TGTGCCAGCAGCTTGACAGCGGGGGTCGGTGAGCAGTTCTTC.

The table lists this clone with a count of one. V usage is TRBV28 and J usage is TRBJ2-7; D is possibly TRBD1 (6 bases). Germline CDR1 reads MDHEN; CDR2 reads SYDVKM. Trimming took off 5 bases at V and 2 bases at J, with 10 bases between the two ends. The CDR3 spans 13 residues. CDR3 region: CASSLQGPYEQYF. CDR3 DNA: TGTGCCAGCAGTCTACAGGGTCCCTACGAGCAGTACTTC.

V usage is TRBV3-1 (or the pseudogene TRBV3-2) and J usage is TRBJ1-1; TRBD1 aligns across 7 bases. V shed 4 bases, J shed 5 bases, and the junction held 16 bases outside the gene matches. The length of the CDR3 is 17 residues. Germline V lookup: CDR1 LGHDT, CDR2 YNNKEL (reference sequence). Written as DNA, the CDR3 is TGTGCCAGCAGCCCCCGTTGGAGGGGGCGAGGAGATACTGAAGCTTTCTTT. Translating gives CASSPRWRGRGDTEAFF.

This CDR3 is CATSERAGANTEAFF. CDR3 nucleotide sequence: TGTGCCACCAGTGAACGAGCAGGGGCGAACACTGAAGCTTTCTTT. This chain connects TRBV24-1 to TRBJ1-1; maybe TRBD1 (6 bases). V lost 4 bases and J lost 1, with 12 bases in between. CDR1 and CDR2 from the germline V gene are KGHDR and SFDVKD. The CDR3 runs to 15 residues.

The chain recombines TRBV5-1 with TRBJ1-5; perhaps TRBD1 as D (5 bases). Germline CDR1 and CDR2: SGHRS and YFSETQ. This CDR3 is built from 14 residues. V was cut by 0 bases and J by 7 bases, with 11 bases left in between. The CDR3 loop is CASSLEGVGQPQHF. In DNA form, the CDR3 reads TGCGCCAGCAGCTTGGAAGGGGTGGGACAGCCCCAGCATTTT.

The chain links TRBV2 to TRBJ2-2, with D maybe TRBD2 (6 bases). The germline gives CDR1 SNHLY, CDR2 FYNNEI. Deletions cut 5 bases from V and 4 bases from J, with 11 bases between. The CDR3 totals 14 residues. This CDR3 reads CASSSASATGELFF. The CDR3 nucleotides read TGTGCCAGCAGTTCGGCTAGCGCCACCGGGGAGCTGTTTTTT.

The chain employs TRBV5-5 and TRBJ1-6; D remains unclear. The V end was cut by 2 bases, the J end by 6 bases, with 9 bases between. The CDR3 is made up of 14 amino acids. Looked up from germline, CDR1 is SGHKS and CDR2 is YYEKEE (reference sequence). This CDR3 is CASSFSGFNSPLHF. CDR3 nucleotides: TGTGCCAGCAGCTTTTCAGGTTTTAATTCACCCCTCCACTTT.

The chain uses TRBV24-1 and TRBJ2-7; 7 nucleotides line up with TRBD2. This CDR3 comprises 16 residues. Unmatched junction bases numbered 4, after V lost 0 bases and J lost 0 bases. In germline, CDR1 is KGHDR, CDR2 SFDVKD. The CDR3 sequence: CATSDLIAGTSYEQYF. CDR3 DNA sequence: TGTGCCACCAGTGATTTGATAGCGGGCACCTCCTACGAGCAGTACTTC.